This T cell receptor (beta chain) was identified during a study of patients and donors after allogeneic stem cell transplantation. Germline V gene data show CDR1 as ENHRY and CDR2 as SYGVKD. Trimming cost V 0 bases and J 4 bases, with 9 bases left between them. There are 15 residues in the CDR3. MiXCR, applied by TCRdb to the RT-PCR reads, yields one record per CDR3 protein. Among about 960,000 distinct CDR3 sequences listed, about 20% were seen once. Input material: blood, either unsorted or a sorted T cell fraction (not recorded which). The TCR sequence derives from a human donor who was either an allogeneic HSCT recipient or a stem cell or donor lymphocyte infusion donor (not recorded which). It is not recorded whose cells these are; they may come from a transplant donor. J is TRBJ2-2 and V is TRBV10-3; tentative D call: TRBD2 (7 bases). The CDR3 DNA reads TGTGCCATCAGTGAGTCTGGGGGGGCCACCGGGGAGCTGTTTTTT. Encoded protein: CAISESGGATGELFF.